The present entry profiles one T cell receptor beta chain with its context. No cognate antigen has been identified for it. Base qualities are not recorded, but no much larger clone differs from it by a single base. From a lookup of the germline V gene, CDR1 and CDR2 are KGHSH and LQKENI. CDR3 length: 15 amino acids, cysteine to phenylalanine. The kept DNA is CDR3 alone, 45 bases in frame from the first base. Unmatched junction bases come to 9, with V trimmed by 4 bases and J by 3 bases. The sample originates from a study of blood T cell repertoires in COVID-19 (TCRdb year 2020). The study in broad terms: Collaborator samples came from the United States, Italy and Spain and covered acute and convalescent phases of COVID-19. A freely available public database, intended as a resource for researchers studying the immune response to SARS-CoV-2, is where the repertoires were released. HLA class I and class II types, where available, came from metadata supplied by the sample provider rather than from assay-based typing. Samples were obtained from the ongoing ImmuneRACE study (first 160 participants) and from 1,254 subjects provided by 6 global collaborators. The material from the prospective study consisted of cDNA or gDNA derived from T cells, B-cell-depleted T cells, or PBMCs. Deeply sampled blood TCRbeta repertoires from subjects exposed to, actively infected with, or recovered from COVID-19 were included in the dataset. Nearly every sample came with metadata listing a de-identified subject ID, COVID-19 status, age in years and sex.

TCRbeta CDR3 regions were amplified from genomic DNA by means of the immunoSEQ Assay, a bias-controlled multiplex PCR. On the authors' methods: The number of nucleated cells in each sample was estimated from the amplification of reference gene primers within the assay. To quantify the absolute abundance of each unique TCRbeta CDR3 rearrangement, sequence reads were collapsed and filtered. For each sample, productive Simpson clonality was calculated as the square root of Simpson's diversity index across productive rearrangements. TCRdb retrieved this table from immuneACCESS and kept in-frame rearrangements only. Not all clones are present; in checked studies, unresolved V genes account for under half, and no reason is known for the remainder. V, J and clone size reflect that table, while D and trimming were determined from the DNA. Counted in this sample were about 140,000 clones; roughly 80% of them appeared once. 1.5% to 2% of the sample is held by the ten biggest clonotypes.

Enrolling through a virtual design, the prospective study's participants ranged in age from about 18 to 89 years and lived across more than 20 United States geographic areas. To assign participants to cohorts, the prospective study relied on clinical history that participants themselves reported in a screening survey and a study questionnaire. Exposed participants were defined as having been in contact with someone with a PCR-confirmed or clinician-diagnosed COVID-19 case within 2 weeks of study entry. Mobile phlebotomists in the prospective study collected whole blood, serum and a nasopharyngeal or oropharyngeal swab from every participant. Additional blood draws and questionnaires over an approximately two-month period could optionally be provided by prospective study participants. Before DNA extraction, prospective study blood samples were shipped either frozen or at room temperature. Overall results and qualifications from the work: The quantity of clinical and demographic metadata differed by source and by participant and was supplied without curation.

The TCR originated in a woman aged 18-29 years who had been exposed to COVID-19. Sequencing was done on a sample of PBMCs or T cells enriched from blood (not recorded which). The chain links TRBV18 with TRBJ2-7, and TRBD2 aligns with 7 junction nucleotides. The DNA sequence reads TGTGCCAGCTCACGACAATCGGGGGGAGGCTACGAGCAGTACTTC. Its protein reads: CASSRQSGGGYEQYF.